Listed here is a single T cell receptor (beta chain). Its matching antigen is unknown. This sample was taken from a study of shared clonotypes between healthy human individuals. Looking at the study overall: The plates for each donor numbered three CD4 naive, three CD4 memory, two CD8 naive and one CD8 memory.

This CDR3 comprises 13 residues. The germline V gene has CDR1 LNHDA and CDR2 SQIVND (reference sequence). Trimming took off 11 bases at V and 3 bases at J, with 17 bases between the two ends. Each PCR replicate from the sorted subsets contained around 200 ng DNA, which is tens of thousands of T cell genomes. TCRdb's table, derived via immunoSEQ multiplex PCR, lists solely in-frame clones and lacks some. Here the sample spans over a million clones, roughly 96% being singletons. General observations from the study: Sorted-subset sequencing was shown by rarefaction to be incomplete despite large depth.

This sequence was found in a man under 40 in good health. Sample: naive CD4+ T cells sorted from blood. Described subset: CD45RA+ positively selected. The chain recombines TRBV19 with TRBJ2-7; D may be TRBD2 (5 bases). CDR3 protein: CASLGENVYEQYF. The CDR3 nucleotides read TGTGCCTCCCTCGGGGAGAATGTCTACGAGCAGTACTTC.